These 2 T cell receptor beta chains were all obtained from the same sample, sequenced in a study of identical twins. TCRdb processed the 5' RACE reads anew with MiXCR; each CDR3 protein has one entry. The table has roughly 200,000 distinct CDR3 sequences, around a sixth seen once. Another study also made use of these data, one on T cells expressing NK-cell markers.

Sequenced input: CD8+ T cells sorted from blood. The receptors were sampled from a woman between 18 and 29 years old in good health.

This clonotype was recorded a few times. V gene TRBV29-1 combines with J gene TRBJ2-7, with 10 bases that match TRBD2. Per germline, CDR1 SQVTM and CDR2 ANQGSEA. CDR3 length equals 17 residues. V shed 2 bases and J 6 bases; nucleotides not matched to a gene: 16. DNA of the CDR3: TGCAGCGTTGAAAAGCGGGTAGCGGGGGGCCCCCGAGGCGAGCAGTACTTC. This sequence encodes CSVEKRVAGGPRGEQYF.

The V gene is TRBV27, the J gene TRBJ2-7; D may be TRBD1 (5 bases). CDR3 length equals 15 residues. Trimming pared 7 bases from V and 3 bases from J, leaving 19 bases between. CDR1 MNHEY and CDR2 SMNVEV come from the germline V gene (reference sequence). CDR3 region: CASTLGSGLFYEQYF. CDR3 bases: TGTGCCAGCACCCTCGGGTCAGGGTTGTTCTACGAGCAGTACTTC.